This is a list of T cell receptor beta chains from one sample in a study of cytotoxic CD8 clonotypes in ibrutinib-treated CLL. Repertoires were generated with immunoSEQ multiplex PCR, while TCRdb's copy carries only in-frame clones and drops some. The data contain about 330,000 clones, roughly 71% of them singletons. Sequences were derived from PBMCs, sampled after 36 months of ibrutinib treatment. These receptors came from a human donor with chronic lymphocytic leukemia. Both conserved end residues are part of each CDR3. The D gene is left open where the match is weak. Some rows have no size entry. The others give once, few or many, or a class for an expanded clone.

V,size,D,J,CDR3,DNA
TRBV28,-,-,TRBJ2-4,CASSSTGSKNIQYF,TGTGCCAGCAGTTCCACAGGGAGCAAAAACATTCAGTACTTC
TRBV10-3,-,-,TRBJ2-1,CAINDSDRGNEQFF,TGTGCCATCAATGACTCAGATCGGGGGAATGAGCAGTTCTTC
TRBV10-3,few,-,TRBJ2-2,CAIRVFSESGELFF,TGTGCCATCAGAGTGTTCAGCGAGTCCGGGGAGCTGTTTTTT
TRBV4-3,-,-,TRBJ2-2,CASSHRWANTGELFF,TGCGCCAGCAGCCACCGGTGGGCGAACACCGGGGAGCTGTTTTTT
TRBV2,-,TRBD1,TRBJ1-4,CASRHRGANEKLFF,TGTGCCAGCAGACACAGGGGTGCTAATGAAAAACTGTTTTTT
TRBV15,-,TRBD2,TRBJ2-3,CATSRDKSGGTDTQYF,TGTGCCACCAGCAGAGATAAAAGCGGGGGGACAGATACGCAGTATTTT
TRBV7-3,few,TRBD1,TRBJ1-2,CASSRGQGNDYGHTF,TGTGCCAGCAGCCGTGGACAGGGGAACGACTATGGCCACACCTTC
TRBV5-1,-,-,TRBJ1-3,CASSQPLFDSGNTIYF,TGCGCCAGCAGCCAACCCCTTTTCGACTCTGGAAACACCATATATTTT
TRBV7-3,few,-,TRBJ2-5,CASSLTGSKETQYF,TGTGCCAGCAGCTTAACCGGGTCAAAGGAGACCCAGTACTTC
TRBV5-3,few,-,TRBJ2-7,CARSLRHEQYF,TGTGCCAGAAGCCTGCGTCATGAGCAGTACTTC
TRBV4-1,-,TRBD2,TRBJ2-1,CASSQGPRAGGPTEQFF,TGCGCCAGCAGCCAAGGACCTAGAGCGGGAGGTCCTACCGAGCAGTTCTTC
TRBV29-1,few,-,TRBJ2-3,CSVGRGADTQYF,TGCAGCGTTGGGAGAGGGGCAGATACGCAGTATTTT
TRBV20-1,-,-,TRBJ1-4,CSVESNEKLFF,TGCAGTGTCGAGAGTAATGAAAAACTGTTTTTT
TRBV28,once,TRBD1,TRBJ1-5,CASSPRDRTQYTYSNQPQHF,TGTGCCAGCAGTCCCCGGGACAGAACGCAATACACCTATAGCAATCAGCCCCAGCATTTT
TRBV21-1,-,-,TRBJ2-7,CASSPVEGYEQYF,TGTGCCAGCAGCCCGGTGGAGGGCTACGAGCAGTACTTC
TRBV6-6,-,TRBD1,TRBJ2-7,CASSWDRSEQYF,TGTGCCAGCAGTTGGGACAGGTCCGAGCAGTACTTC
TRBV5-4,-,-,TRBJ2-2,CASSFPTGGTGELFF,TGTGCCAGCAGCTTCCCGACAGGCGGCACCGGGGAGCTGTTTTTT
TRBV11-2,-,-,TRBJ2-1,CASSLGPGFYNEQFF,TGTGCCAGCAGCTTAGGTCCGGGGTTCTACAATGAGCAGTTCTTC
TRBV5-4,-,-,TRBJ2-2,CASSSKGPGELFF,TGTGCCAGCAGCTCTAAAGGGCCCGGGGAGCTGTTTTTT
TRBV5-4,-,-,TRBJ2-1,CASSSKRDETGFF,TGTGCCAGCAGCTCTAAACGAGACGAAACGGGATTCTTC
TRBV6-5,-,-,TRBJ1-4,CASSRQTTNEKLFF,TGTGCCAGCAGCAGACAGACAACTAATGAAAAACTGTTTTTT
TRBV6-5,-,-,TRBJ2-1,CASSYSVSGEQFF,TGTGCCAGCAGTTACTCGGTTAGCGGAGAGCAGTTCTTC
TRBV19,-,TRBD1,TRBJ1-2,CASSTSGGPYYGYTF,TGTGCCAGTAGTACCTCAGGGGGCCCCTACTATGGCTACACCTTC
TRBV11-2,-,-,TRBJ1-2,CASSLEAGWAYGYTF,TGTGCCAGCAGCTTAGAGGCAGGGTGGGCCTATGGCTACACCTTC
TRBV28,-,TRBD1,TRBJ2-6,CASSSTTWQGARSGANVLTF,TGTGCCAGCAGTTCCACAACGTGGCAGGGGGCTCGCTCTGGGGCCAACGTCCTGACTTTC
TRBV7-3,-,TRBD2,TRBJ2-1,CASSTGASGHNEQFF,TGTGCCAGCAGCACGGGGGCTAGCGGGCACAATGAGCAGTTCTTC
TRBV5-6,-,TRBD2,TRBJ2-5,CASSWGRAQYF,TGTGCCAGCAGCTGGGGGAGGGCCCAGTACTTC
TRBV18,few,-,TRBJ1-3,CASSPRGGTGNTIYF,TGTGCCAGCTCACCCCGGGGGGGGACTGGAAACACCATATATTTT
TRBV4-2,few,TRBD1,TRBJ1-5,CASSQARGPRQPQHF,TGTGCCAGCAGCCAAGCCAGGGGGCCGAGACAGCCCCAGCATTTT
TRBV5-1,-,-,TRBJ2-3,CASSLFREDTQYF,TGCGCCAGCAGCTTGTTCCGGGAAGATACGCAGTATTTT
TRBV18,-,-,TRBJ1-4,CASCQRATNEKLFF,TGTGCCAGCTGCCAGCGTGCAACTAATGAAAAACTGTTTTTT
TRBV25-1,-,-,TRBJ2-5,CASSERGLTQYF,TGTGCCAGCAGTGAGAGGGGACTGACCCAGTACTTC
TRBV4-2,-,-,TRBJ2-7,CASSLGPPYEQYF,TGTGCCAGCAGCCTCGGGCCTCCCTACGAGCAGTACTTC
TRBV20-1,few,TRBD1,TRBJ1-2,CSADRGLGYTF,TGCAGTGCCGACAGGGGGCTTGGCTACACCTTC
TRBV5-3,-,-,TRBJ2-7,CARSRDGGYEQYF,TGTGCCAGAAGTAGGGACGGAGGCTACGAGCAGTACTTC
TRBV29-1,-,TRBD1,TRBJ2-1,CSVERDSYNEQFF,TGCAGCGTTGAACGGGACAGCTACAATGAGCAGTTCTTC
TRBV13,-,TRBD2,TRBJ2-3,CASRPGTSGLSTDTQYF,TGTGCCAGCAGACCCGGGACTAGCGGGCTTAGCACAGATACGCAGTATTTT
TRBV5-1,few,TRBD1,TRBJ1-1,CASSSLTGNSRAFF,TGCGCCAGCAGCAGCTTGACAGGGAACTCCCGAGCTTTCTTT
TRBV12-5,few,-,TRBJ1-5,CASGSPGGAQHF,TGTGCTAGTGGTTCCCCCGGGGGGGCCCAGCATTTT
TRBV7-3,few,TRBD2,TRBJ2-1,CASSPTGTRHEQFF,TGTGCCAGCAGCCCCACCGGGACTAGGCATGAGCAGTTCTTC
TRBV5-1,-,-,TRBJ2-1,CASSLRTVRPGWDEQFF,TGCGCCAGCAGCTTGCGGACGGTCCGCCCAGGTTGGGATGAGCAGTTCTTC
TRBV7-3,few,-,TRBJ2-1,CASSLDLYNEQFF,TGTGCCAGCAGCCTCGACTTGTACAATGAGCAGTTCTTC
TRBV15,few,TRBD1,TRBJ2-7,CATSTVAEQGVQYF,TGTGCCACCAGCACAGTTGCGGAACAGGGGGTGCAGTACTTC